This T cell receptor beta chain was identified in a study of control samples from healthy donors and cancer patients. Clones were read by immunoSEQ multiplex PCR, and TCRdb kept only the in-frame ones, dropping some. The sample holds about 410,000 clones; around nine tenths are singletons and the top ten take 5.5% to 8%. This CDR3 region has 14 residues. The V and J ends lost 3 bases and 2 bases respectively, with 11 bases between them. Germline CDR1 SGHTA, CDR2 FQGTGA. V gene TRBV7-3 combines with J gene TRBJ2-7, with D maybe TRBD1 (6 bases). What was sequenced was PBMCs. The receptor comes from a man aged 35 to 55 with head and neck cancer. CDR3 bases: TGTGCCAGCAGCTTCGAGGGACATCCCTACGAGCAGTACTTC. Amino acids: CASSFEGHPYEQYF. Together with reference TRBV7-3 and TRBJ2-7, the CDR3 gives the full variable domain: GAGVSQTPSNKVTEKGKYVELRCDPISGHTALYWYRQSLGQGPEFLIYFQGTGAADDSGLPNDRFFAVRPEGSVSTLKIQRTERGDSAVYLCASSFEGHPYEQYFGPGTRLTVT.